These 7 T cell receptor beta chains were sequenced from one sample in a study of blood T cell repertoires in COVID-19. Assay used: immunoSEQ multiplex PCR; TCRdb lists only in-frame clones, some missing. The sample consists of 150,000 or so clones, about 86% of them appearing once. Sequencing was carried out using PBMCs or T cells enriched from blood (not recorded which). These receptors were taken from a man between 50 and 59 years old who had recovered from COVID-19.

The rearrangement uses TRBV5-1 and TRBJ2-3; TRBD2 matches at 8 bases. This CDR3 region has 15 residues. V gave up 0 bases and J gave up 6 bases; unmatched junction bases: 6. Germline V gene data show CDR1 as SGHRS and CDR2 as YFSETQ. The CDR3 nucleotides are TGCGCCAGCAGCTTGGCTGCGGGGGGTCGGGATACGCAGTATTTT. Translation: CASSLAAGGRDTQYF.

This clone occurred once. The J gene is TRBJ1-2, the V gene TRBV2, with D possibly TRBD1 on 6 matching bases. V was clipped by 4 bases and J by 6 bases, with 12 bases between them. Germline CDR1 SNHLY, CDR2 FYNNEI. The CDR3 is 13 amino acids. CDR3 nucleotide sequence: TGTGCCAGCAGTGGCACAGGGTTACATGGCTACACCTTC. This translates into CASSGTGLHGYTF. Complete variable domain (other parts from reference TRBV2 and TRBJ1-2): EPEVTQTPSHQVTQMGQEVILRCVPISNHLYFYWYRQILGQKVEFLVSFYNNEISEKSEIFDDQFSVERPDGSNFTLKIRSTKLEDSAMYFCASSGTGLHGYTFGSGTRLTVV.

In this sample, this clone turned up a few times. The chain is built from TRBV7-8 and TRBJ1-5; the D gene is possibly TRBD1 (5 bases). Germline loops: CDR1 SGHVS, CDR2 FQNEAQ. The CDR3 contains 14 residues. Trimming took off 5 bases at V and 0 bases at J, with 8 bases between the two ends. CDR3 loop: CASSRQNSNQPQHF. The CDR3 DNA follows: TGTGCCAGCAGCAGACAGAATAGCAATCAGCCCCAGCATTTT.

This rearrangement joins TRBV30 to TRBJ1-5; D perhaps matches TRBD1 (5 bases). CDR3 length equals 15 residues. Trimming removed 4 bases at V and 0 bases at J, with 13 bases between. Germline CDR1 reads GTSNPN; CDR2 reads SVGIG (reference sequence). CDR3 residues: CAWTTGVLSNQPQHF. CDR3 nucleotide sequence: TGTGCCTGGACAACAGGTGTTCTTAGCAATCAGCCCCAGCATTTT. Together with reference TRBV30 and TRBJ1-5, the CDR3 gives the full variable domain: SQTIHQWPATLVQPVGSPLSLECTVEGTSNPNLYWYRQAAGRGLQLLFYSVGIGQISSEVPQNLSASRPQDRQFILSSKKLLLSDSGFYLCAWTTGVLSNQPQHFGDGTRLSIL.

The chain is built from TRBV11-2 and TRBJ2-2, with 7 bases aligning to TRBD2. CDR1 is SGHAT and CDR2 is FQNNGV in the germline V gene. V lost 0 bases and J lost 5; bases outside the gene matches: 6. CDR3 size: 16 residues. The DNA for the CDR3 is TGTGCCAGCAGCTTAGAGGGCGGGACTACGACCGGGGAGCTGTTTTTT. Translated: CASSLEGGTTTGELFF.

V is TRBV23-1 and J is TRBJ1-6; 7 nucleotides align to TRBD1. TRBV23-1 counts as an open reading frame of uncertain function. This CDR3 has 20 amino acids. After removal of 0 bases from V and 0 bases from J, the junction contained 11 bases not matched to a gene. The CDR3, as DNA: TGCGCCAGCAGTCAATCGCTTTTGTACAGGGGAAGCTCCTATAATTCACCCCTCCACTTT. Amino acid sequence: CASSQSLLYRGSSYNSPLHF.

The chain carries TRBV10-2 and TRBJ1-1; the D gene is possibly TRBD1 (5 bases). Germline-derived CDR1 and CDR2 are WSHSY and SAAADI. Deletions cut 2 bases from V and 5 bases from J, with 12 bases between. The CDR3 spans 14 residues. The CDR3 protein is CASSELKGRTEAFF. The CDR3 DNA reads TGCGCCAGCAGTGAGCTTAAGGGGCGAACTGAAGCTTTCTTT.